Each of the 5 T cell receptor beta chains below was sequenced from the same sample in a study of glioma-infiltrating T cells (dated by TCRdb to the mid-2010s). TCRdb lists the instrument as Illumina MiSeq. TCR alpha and beta CDR3 regions were amplified with the iRepertoire nested amplicon-rescue multiplex PCR (arm-PCR) platform from RNA. TCRdb redid the processing of the public reads, applying fastp at Q25 and MiXCR, and retained in-frame beta chains. Every entry covers one CDR3 protein and lists the most common genes and DNA from its rows. A total of about 410,000 distinct CDR3 sequences appear in this sample, about 40% of them only once. Jointly, the top ten make up approximately 12% of the sample. Sequencing was carried out using glioma tissue, nonneoplastic brain tissue, or PBMCs (not recorded which). The receptors derive from a human donor with low-grade glioma or glioblastoma, undergoing nonglioma brain surgery, or in good health (not recorded which).

This clonotype was recorded at least ten times. The CDR3 region has the DNA TGTGCCAGCAGTTACGGCCCTTCGAGGGGGTACTTC. As protein: CASSYGPSRGYF. The chain joins TRBV6-2 or TRBV6-3 to TRBJ2-5, with D perhaps assigned TRBD1 or TRBD2 (5 bases each). The CDR3 sequence is 12 residues long. Germline V gives CDR1 MNHEY, CDR2 SVGEGT. Deletions cut 2 bases from V and 13 bases from J, with 14 bases between.

This clonotype was counted at least ten times. The gene calls are TRBV6-1 and TRBJ1-1; 10 positions agree with TRBD1. V was pared by 4 bases and J by 5 bases, with 4 bases of the junction left unmatched. Germline V gene data show CDR1 as MNHNS and CDR2 as SASEGT. The CDR3 consists of 14 residues. In DNA, the CDR3 is TGTGCCAGCAGTGTGGGGGGACAGGGGACTGAAGCTTTCTTT. Translating gives CASSVGGQGTEAFF.

On this clonotype itself: A read error may be the cause here, since a much bigger clone is one base away. The chain recombines TRBV20-1 with TRBJ2-1; D is unresolved. Germline V gene data show CDR1 as DFQATT and CDR2 as SNEGSKA (reference sequence). The CDR3 is made up of 15 amino acids. V was shortened by 3 bases and J by 2 bases, with 14 bases between the two germline ends. The CDR3, as DNA: TGCAGTGCTAGGCGATTCGCGAAGGCCTACAATGAGCAGTTCTTC. As protein: CSARRFAKAYNEQFF.

This clonotype has only a few counts. The rearrangement links TRBV4-1 to TRBJ1-5; D is ambiguous. CDR1 is MGHRA and CDR2 is YSYEKL in the germline V gene. This CDR3 region has 13 residues. V was pared by 5 bases and J by 8 bases, with 13 bases between. CDR3 coding DNA: TGCGCCAGCAGCGTGCGACCCACTGAGCCCCAGCATTTT. Its translation is CASSVRPTEPQHF.

This clonotype was counted only a few times. CDR3 sequence (DNA): TGTGCCAGCGGTAGCTGGAGGCCGTATGGCTACACCTTC. This sequence encodes CASGSWRPYGYTF. The V call is TRBV6-1, the J call TRBJ1-2, with D unclear. The CDR3 is 13 amino acids. Germline-derived CDR1 and CDR2 are MNHNS and SASEGT. Trimming removed 8 bases at V and 5 bases at J, with 15 bases between.